A selection of T cell receptor beta chains follows, all from one sample in a study of tumor and adjacent non-tumor tissue in lung cancer. MiXCR was run by TCRdb on the multiplex PCR reads, yielding one entry per CDR3 protein. The sample contains more than 85,000 distinct CDR3 sequences, 55% to 65% of which appear only once. The sequencing input was distant non-tumor lung tissue. All receptors derive from a man aged 30 to 39 with non-small cell lung cancer. CDR3s include the opening cysteine and the closing phenylalanine or tryptophan. D genes are given only for firm matches. The size field is filled for only some rows; it gives once, few, many or a size class.

d_call	j_call	v_call	clone_size	cdr3_aa	cdr3_nt
NA	TRBJ1-3	TRBV29-1	medium-sized	CSVEEYSGNTIYF	TGCAGCGTTGAAGAGTACTCTGGAAACACCATATATTTT
NA	TRBJ1-1	TRBV5-1	NA	CTSSPLGASGTEAFF	TGCACCAGCAGCCCCTTAGGGGCTTCGGGCACTGAAGCTTTCTTT
NA	TRBJ1-5	TRBV12-3/TRBV12-4	NA	CARSVFEVGNQPQHF	TGTGCCAGGAGTGTTTTTGAGGTTGGCAATCAGCCCCAGCATTTT
NA	TRBJ1-3	TRBV20-1	NA	CSARRASRGDTIYF	TGCAGTGCTAGGAGGGCCAGTAGGGGAGACACCATATATTTT
NA	TRBJ1-2	TRBV28	once	CASMGFYGYTF	TGTGCCAGTATGGGCTTCTATGGCTACACCTTC
NA	TRBJ1-1	TRBV11-2	NA	CASISGTNTEAFF	TGTGCCAGCATCTCCGGGACGAACACTGAAGCTTTCTTT
NA	TRBJ2-3	TRBV11-3	NA	CASSPRRDTDTQYF	TGTGCCAGCAGCCCAAGGAGAGACACAGATACGCAGTATTTT
NA	TRBJ2-3	TRBV11-2	NA	CASSFDWEGKQYF	TGTGCCAGCAGCTTTGACTGGGAAGGTAAGCAGTATTTT
TRBD1	TRBJ1-4	TRBV20-1	many	CSARGLGQGGEKLFF	TGCAGTGCTAGAGGGCTGGGACAGGGAGGCGAAAAACTGTTTTTT
NA	TRBJ2-7	TRBV11-3	NA	CASSLESTGIREQYF	TGTGCAAGCAGCTTAGAGTCCACCGGGATTCGGGAGCAATACTTC
NA	TRBJ2-7	TRBV29-1	NA	CSVQSTSYEQYF	TGCAGCGTTCAGAGCACTTCCTACGAGCAGTACTTC
TRBD2	TRBJ2-3	TRBV20-1	once	CSAVGGLAIDTQYF	TGCAGTGCGGTAGGCGGACTAGCTATAGATACACAGTATTTT
NA	TRBJ2-7	TRBV11-1	once	CANSVGGDYEQYF	TGTGCCAACAGCGTTGGGGGAGATTACGAGCAGTACTTC
NA	TRBJ2-1	TRBV4-3	NA	CTSSPERGIYNGQFF	TGCACCAGCAGCCCCGAAAGGGGGATATACAATGGGCAGTTCTTC
TRBD2	TRBJ2-3	TRBV6-1	many	CASIPRGGSTDTQYF	TGTGCCAGCATTCCCCGGGGAGGGTCGACAGATACGCAGTATTTT
NA	TRBJ1-1	TRBV12-3/TRBV12-4	NA	CTSSLGMSNTEAFF	TGTACCAGTAGTTTGGGAATGAGTAACACTGAAGCTTTCTTT
TRBD1	TRBJ2-3	TRBV29-1	once	CGDLRQGTDTRYF	TGCGGCGACCTCCGACAGGGCACAGATACGCGGTATTTT
TRBD1	TRBJ2-7	TRBV29-1	NA	CSVLGEGAYEKYF	TGCAGCGTCCTCGGAGAGGGGGCCTACGAGAAGTACTTC
NA	TRBJ1-6	TRBV7-8	NA	CASSFGEVAPLHF	TGTGCCAGCAGCTTTGGGGAGGTCGCACCCCTCCACTTT
TRBD2	TRBJ2-5	TRBV11-2	NA	CASSLAGGSTSRVLLGEETQYF	TGTGCCAGCAGCTTAGCGGGGGGATCGACTAGCAGAGTGTTGTTGGGAGAGGAGACCCAGTACTTC
TRBD1	TRBJ2-7	TRBV6-2/TRBV6-3	NA	CGSSFNRDRGYEQYF	TGTGGCAGCAGTTTTAACCGGGACAGGGGCTACGAGCAGTACTTC
TRBD2	TRBJ2-2	TRBV20-1	NA	CNARGGTGEPFF	TGCAACGCACGGGGGGGCACCGGGGAGCCGTTTTTT
NA	TRBJ2-7	TRBV11-2	NA	CASSLAAGDLYEQYF	TGTGCCAGCAGTTTAGCGGCAGGAGACCTCTACGAGCAGTACTTC
NA	TRBJ1-1	TRBV5-6	NA	CASSLLQSQEVAFF	TGTGCCAGCAGCTTGCTCCAGTCCCAGGAGGTAGCTTTCTTT
TRBD1	TRBJ1-1	TRBV12-3/TRBV12-4	NA	CANSLDGGGSEAFF	TGTGCCAACAGTCTAGATGGAGGGGGCTCTGAAGCTTTCTTT
TRBD1	TRBJ1-3	TRBV6-1	NA	CASSSQGSGGSTIYF	TGTGCCAGTAGTTCACAGGGGTCAGGGGGAAGCACCATATATTTT
NA	TRBJ2-2	TRBV11-3	NA	CASSLEGYSGELFF	TGTGCCAGCAGTTTGGAGGGGTACAGCGGGGAGCTGTTTTTT
TRBD2	TRBJ2-3	TRBV20-1	many	CSARNLGAGDTDTQYF	TGCAGTGCTAGGAATTTAGGAGCGGGGGACACAGATACGCAGTATTTT
TRBD1	TRBJ2-3	TRBV20-1	NA	CSARNPGGLTETQCF	TGCAGTGCTAGAAACCCAGGGGGTCTAACAGAAACGCAGTGTTTT
NA	TRBJ2-7	TRBV4-2	NA	CASSQDGQVEQYF	TGTGCCAGCAGCCAAGATGGTCAGGTGGAGCAGTATTTC
TRBD2	TRBJ2-7	TRBV11-2	NA	CASSLAQEGTSGVYEEYF	TGTGCCAGCAGCTTAGCCCAAGAAGGGACTAGCGGGGTTTACGAGGAGTACTTC
NA	TRBJ2-1	TRBV4-2	NA	CVSDRTRGDEQFF	TGTGTCAGCGACCGGACAAGGGGCGATGAGCAGTTCTTC
TRBD2	TRBJ2-1	TRBV12-3/TRBV12-4	once	CAISSRLAGGSWNEQFF	TGTGCCATCAGTTCCAGGCTAGCGGGGGGCTCGTGGAATGAGCAGTTCTTC
NA	TRBJ2-1	TRBV20-1	NA	CSARPIGLSYNEQLF	TGCAGTGCTAGACCTATCGGGCTCTCCTACAATGAGCAGCTCTTC
TRBD1	TRBJ1-5	TRBV6-2/TRBV6-3	NA	CANSTTGINQPRHF	TGCGCCAACAGTACGACAGGGATCAATCAGCCCCGGCATTTT
TRBD1	TRBJ2-1	TRBV20-1	NA	CGTAPGQTYNGQFF	TGCGGTACTGCCCCGGGACAGACCTACAATGGGCAGTTCTTC
NA	TRBJ1-1	TRBV20-1	many	CSARDSFMNTEAFF	TGCAGTGCTAGGGACAGCTTCATGAACACTGAAGCTTTCTTT
TRBD2	TRBJ2-1	TRBV6-5	NA	CASSYSSGSYNEQFF	TGTGCCAGTAGTTACTCTAGCGGCTCCTACAATGAGCAGTTCTTC
TRBD2	TRBJ2-2	TRBV6-2/TRBV6-3	few	CASTYSTSGAGELFF	TGTGCCAGCACTTACTCGACTAGCGGGGCCGGGGAACTGTTTTTT
TRBD1	TRBJ2-7	TRBV6-5	NA	CASSLGQGISYEQYF	TGTGCCAGTAGTTTGGGACAGGGGATCTCCTACGAGCAGTACTTC
NA	TRBJ1-6	TRBV11-1	NA	CACSADTYRSPLHF	TGTGCCTGCAGCGCCGACACTTATAGGTCACCCCTCCACTTT
TRBD2	TRBJ2-3	TRBV4-1	few	CASSHVSGRAGTDTQYF	TGCGCCAGCAGCCATGTTAGCGGGAGGGCCGGCACAGATACGCAGTATTTT
NA	TRBJ1-3	TRBV6-1	NA	CASSEYIGTGNIIYF	TGTGCCAGCAGCGAATACATAGGGACTGGAAACATCATATATTTT
TRBD1	TRBJ2-2	TRBV6-1	once	CASSEGTGDRGELFF	TGTGCCAGCAGTGAAGGGACAGGGGACAGAGGGGAGCTGTTTTTT
NA	TRBJ1-2	TRBV29-1	NA	CSVDVAGAIMGHYTF	TGCAGCGTTGATGTGGCAGGGGCGATCATGGGACACTACACCTTC
NA	TRBJ2-1	TRBV28	NA	CASSFPIAEKNSYNEQSF	TGTGCCAGCAGTTTCCCCATAGCGGAGAAGAACTCCTACAATGAGCAGTCCTTC
TRBD2	TRBJ2-1	TRBV11-2	NA	CASSPAGGNDEQFF	TGTGCCAGCAGCCCAGCCGGGGGGAACGATGAGCAATTCTTC
TRBD2	TRBJ2-3	TRBV4-1	many	CASSPRVLADTDTQYF	TGCGCCAGCAGTCCACGAGTCCTAGCGGACACAGATACGCAGTATTTT
NA	TRBJ1-3	TRBV29-1	NA	CSVGDRGNTIYF	TGCAGCGTTGGAGATCGGGGGAACACCATATATTTT